Shown below are 32 T cell receptor beta chains from a single sample sequenced in a study of T-cell reconstitution after alpha-beta-depleted transplantation in children. Molecular barcoding with unique molecular identifiers was used for the TCRbeta library. Using its own MiXCR run on the PCR reads, TCRdb lists one record per CDR3 protein. The top ten clones hold 5% to 6.5% of a sample with around 210,000 distinct CDR3 sequences, roughly 7% of them seen once. The material was PBMCs, obtained before TCRalphabeta/CD19-depleted stem cell transplant. Receptor source: a boy aged 2 to 10 with acute lymphoblastic leukemia, due to receive a stem cell transplant.

This clonotype has a count of ten or more. The V and J genes are TRBV12-3 or TRBV12-4 and TRBJ1-3; D gene ambiguous. The CDR3 length is 13 residues. V was pared by 8 bases and J by 4 bases, with 12 bases between. DNA of the CDR3: TGTGCCAGCTCCGTTTTTTGGGGAAACACCATATATTTT. Its translation is CASSVFWGNTIYF.

This clonotype was seen ten or more times. The chain combines TRBV14 with TRBJ1-1; TRBD1 matches at 11 bases. Losses at the gene ends were 3 bases for V and 4 bases for J; bases not matched to a gene: 16. Germline V gives CDR1 SGHDN, CDR2 FVKESK. The CDR3 has 19 residues. The CDR3 sequence is CASSQSWTGGAFGSTEAFF. The CDR3 DNA follows: TGTGCCAGCAGCCAGTCCTGGACAGGGGGCGCATTTGGATCCACTGAAGCTTTCTTT.

The chain joins TRBV7-9 to TRBJ1-2, with D possibly being TRBD1 (5 bases). Germline CDR1 is SEHNR and CDR2 is FQNEAQ (reference sequence). Trimming left V 0 bases short and J 8 bases short, with 13 bases between. This CDR3 contains 14 residues. CDR3 sequence: CASSLALDKTGYTF. The DNA of the CDR3 is TGTGCCAGCAGCTTAGCTCTGGACAAGACCGGCTACACCTTC.

This clonotype was detected many times. The CDR3: CASSLGDPGESEQFF. Here the CDR3 DNA reads TGCGCCAGCAGCTTGGGGGACCCCGGCGAAAGTGAGCAGTTCTTC. This rearrangement joins TRBV5-1 to TRBJ2-1; the D gene could be TRBD1 or TRBD2 (5 bases each). This CDR3 is built from 15 residues. V was pared by 0 bases and J by 9 bases, with 16 bases between. The germline gives CDR1 SGHRS, CDR2 YFSETQ.

The chain combines TRBV11-1 with TRBJ2-1; 10 bases map to TRBD2. J gave up 9 bases and V 4 bases, and 18 bases lay outside the gene matches. From germline, CDR1 is SGHAT and CDR2 FQDESV (reference sequence). This CDR3 comprises 18 residues. CDR3 sequence reads: CASSSTTRASGSIGEQFF. DNA of the CDR3: TGTGCCAGCAGCTCGACAACCCGGGCTAGCGGGAGTATAGGTGAGCAGTTCTTC.

This clonotype was detected many times. The CDR3: CASSFFPGALIYNEQFF. CDR3 nucleotides: TGTGCCAGCAGCTTCTTCCCCGGCGCCCTGATCTACAATGAGCAGTTCTTC. The rearrangement joins TRBV7-9 to TRBJ2-1, with unresolved D. CDR3 length: 17 amino acids. V was clipped by 3 bases and J by 3 bases, with 18 bases between them. Per the germline V gene, CDR1 is SEHNR and CDR2 is FQNEAQ (reference sequence).

This clonotype was counted a few times. This rearrangement joins TRBV12-3 or TRBV12-4 to TRBJ2-5, with 7 bases lining up with TRBD2. The CDR3 has 16 residues. Losses at the gene ends were 3 bases for V and 4 bases for J; bases not matched to a gene: 11. In nucleotides, the CDR3 is TGTGCCAGCAGTTTTCCTAGCGGAGGGTTTGGAGAGACCCAGTACTTC. This codes for CASSFPSGGFGETQYF.

This clonotype came up many times. This chain connects TRBV5-1 to TRBJ2-7; 8 bases fit TRBD1. The germline V gene has CDR1 SGHRS and CDR2 YFSETQ. The CDR3 contains 14 residues. J was trimmed by 2 bases and V by 4 bases; bases with no gene match: 5. The CDR3 loop reads CASSPDRGPYEQYF. The CDR3 DNA is TGCGCCAGCAGCCCTGACAGGGGTCCCTACGAGCAGTACTTC.

This clonotype was picked up many times. The J gene is TRBJ2-1, the V gene TRBV7-3; no clear D gene. Trimming took 2 bases from V and 9 from J, leaving 8 bases between them. The CDR3 is 12 amino acids. Germline CDR1 and CDR2: SGHTA and FQGTGA. DNA for the CDR3: TGTGCCAGCAGCTTATCCCCCGGTGAGCAGTTCTTC. This gives the protein CASSLSPGEQFF.

The table lists this clonotype with many counts. This chain connects TRBV20-1 to TRBJ2-3; D is possibly TRBD1 (6 bases). Trimming stripped 5 bases from V and 4 bases from J, with 16 bases between. This CDR3 is 14 amino acids long. CDR1 is DFQATT and CDR2 is SNEGSKA in the germline V gene (reference sequence). CDR3 residues: CSARPPQGSDTQYF. For the CDR3, the DNA is TGCAGTGCTCGACCCCCACAGGGTTCAGATACGCAGTATTTT.

This clonotype was counted only a few times. V is TRBV7-9 and J is TRBJ2-2; no clear D gene. This CDR3 is 10 amino acids long. The V gene's germline CDR1 is SEHNR and CDR2 FQNEAQ (reference sequence). Deletions cut 8 bases from V and 8 bases from J, with 6 bases between. CDR3 coding DNA: TGTGCCAGCGCTATAGGGGAGCTGTTTTTT. Encoded protein: CASAIGELFF.

This clonotype was seen repeatedly, ten times or more. V and J are TRBV3-1 and TRBJ2-3; D gene uncertain. Germline V gene data show CDR1 as LGHDT and CDR2 as YNNKEL (reference sequence). This CDR3 region has 13 residues. V was pared by 1 base and J by 5 bases, with 7 bases between. Here the CDR3 DNA reads TGTGCCAGCAGCCAAGTCAGTGGAGATACGCAGTATTTT. Translating gives CASSQVSGDTQYF.

This clonotype was seen a few times. The chain combines TRBV18 with TRBJ2-7, with 9 bases fitting TRBD2. CDR3 length: 16 amino acids. Per germline, CDR1 KGHSH and CDR2 LQKENI. V lost 5 bases to trimming and J lost 2 bases; unmatched junction nucleotides: 10. DNA for the CDR3: TGTGCCAGCTCAACCTCTTTAGCGGGAGCCCCCTACGAGCAGTACTTC. This encodes CASSTSLAGAPYEQYF.

This clonotype was counted many times. CDR3 protein: CASSPWGLGNQPQHF. Written as DNA, the CDR3 is TGTGCCAGCAGCCCATGGGGGTTGGGCAATCAGCCCCAGCATTTT. The chain employs TRBV12-3 or TRBV12-4 and TRBJ1-5; possibly TRBD1 for D (5 bases). The CDR3 spans 15 residues. V was trimmed by 6 bases and J by 2 bases, leaving 14 bases between them.

The genes are TRBV6-2 or TRBV6-3 and TRBJ2-7; possible D gene TRBD2, 6 bases. This CDR3 is built from 14 residues. Trimming shortened V by 2 bases and J by 2 bases, and 10 bases separated the two germline ends. The germline gives CDR1 MNHEY, CDR2 SVGEGT. This chain's CDR3 is CASSYVGGTYEQYF. The CDR3 nucleotides are TGTGCCAGCAGTTACGTCGGGGGTACCTACGAGCAGTACTTC.

The table lists this clonotype with many counts. CDR3 bases: TGCGCCAGCAGCCAAGAGAATTGGGGTGAGCAGTTCTTC. Translated: CASSQENWGEQFF. The V gene is TRBV4-3, the J gene TRBJ2-1; D unclear. The CDR3 is 13 residues long. CDR1 and CDR2 from the germline V gene are LGHNA and YSLEER. Between the trimmed V and J ends, which lost 0 bases and 9 bases, there was a span of 9 bases.

This clonotype was seen at least ten times. The chain combines TRBV6-1 with TRBJ2-5; 10 bases agree with TRBD2. Germline assignment: CDR1 MNHNS and CDR2 SASEGT. This CDR3 is built from 14 residues. V shed 8 bases and J 13 bases; nucleotides not matched to a gene: 16. CDR3 nucleotide sequence: TGTGCCAGCGGGGACTTCCTAGCGGGGGCCCTCAGGTACTTC. It encodes CASGDFLAGALRYF.

Many counts were recorded for this clonotype. The chain carries TRBV29-1 and TRBJ1-1; 10 bases match TRBD1. Germline CDR1 reads SQVTM; CDR2 reads ANQGSEA. This CDR3 is 14 amino acids long. The junction had 3 bases not matched to a gene; V was cut back by 3 bases and J by 2 bases. CDR3 in amino acids: CSVEDRGLNTEAFF. DNA for the CDR3: TGCAGCGTTGAGGACAGGGGGTTAAACACTGAAGCTTTCTTT.

This clonotype was seen only a few times. This chain links TRBV12-3 or TRBV12-4 with TRBJ2-7, with 9 bases fitting TRBD2. The CDR3 is 16 residues long. V lost 4 bases to trimming and J lost 6 bases; unmatched junction nucleotides: 13. CDR3 DNA sequence: TGTGCCAGCAGTTCCCTGGTAGGTAGCGGGAGTGGCGAGCAGTACTTC. Translating gives CASSSLVGSGSGEQYF.

The CDR3 region is CASSRRGDTDTQYF. The CDR3 DNA is TGCGCCAGCTCCCGACGGGGGGACACAGATACGCAGTATTTT. The V and J genes are TRBV5-1 and TRBJ2-3, with 7 nucleotides matching TRBD2. J lost 2 bases, V lost 7 bases, and 7 bases had no gene match. The CDR3 totals 14 residues. Germline lookup yields CDR1 SGHRS and CDR2 YFSETQ.

This clonotype showed up just once. The rearrangement links TRBV28 to TRBJ1-3; D gene unclear. This CDR3 is 15 amino acids long. Deletions cut 7 bases from V and 4 bases from J, with 17 bases between. Germline-derived CDR1 and CDR2 are MDHEN and SYDVKM. The CDR3 protein is CASTPRERVGNTIYF. The CDR3 DNA follows: TGTGCCAGCACCCCGAGGGAGAGGGTCGGAAACACCATATATTTT.

Only a few counts were recorded for this clonotype. In DNA, the CDR3 is TGCAGTGCCCCGCGGGGGGGCCGCAGGGAGCAGTTCTTC. Amino acids: CSAPRGGRREQFF. The rearrangement links TRBV20-1 to TRBJ2-1, with 9 bases that match TRBD2. This CDR3 is built from 13 residues. CDR1 is DFQATT and CDR2 is SNEGSKA in the germline V gene (reference sequence). V lost 6 bases, J lost 10 bases, and 10 bases stayed unmatched.

This clonotype has at least ten counts. The V and J genes are TRBV4-3 and TRBJ2-1; D not resolved. V dropped 1 base and J dropped 2 bases, with 18 bases sitting between them. The CDR3 consists of 18 residues. Germline V gives CDR1 LGHNA, CDR2 YSLEER. CDR3 residues: CASSQVNSLRLTYNEQFF. The CDR3 DNA follows: TGCGCCAGCAGCCAAGTAAACTCTTTGCGGTTAACCTACAATGAGCAGTTCTTC.

This clonotype was found many times. The J gene is TRBJ2-5, the V gene TRBV29-1; TRBD2 is a possible D gene (6 bases). V was clipped by 7 bases and J by 2 bases, with 17 bases between them. The CDR3 sequence is 14 residues long. Germline V lookup: CDR1 SQVTM, CDR2 ANQGSEA. CDR3 residues: CSAPKEGSQETQYF. Written as DNA, the CDR3 is TGCAGCGCCCCGAAGGAGGGGTCTCAAGAGACCCAGTACTTC.

The V call is TRBV7-2, the J call TRBJ2-7; D is perhaps TRBD2 (7 bases). CDR1 and CDR2 (germline): SGHTA, FQGNSA. The CDR3 runs to 14 residues. The V gene lost 3 bases and the J gene lost 4 bases, with 13 bases spanning the gap. The DNA of the CDR3 is TGTGCCAGCAGCTTCCGGGGGGCCGGTTACGAGCAGTACTTC. It codes for CASSFRGAGYEQYF.

This clonotype was seen a few times. The gene calls are TRBV30 and TRBJ2-3; 11 bases align to TRBD2. The CDR3 runs to 16 residues. The germline CDR1 and CDR2 sequences are GTSNPN and SVGIG (reference sequence). The V gene end was trimmed by 1 base and the J gene end by 0 bases; junction bases not matched to a gene: 3. CDR3 region: CAWSAGLAGSTDTQYF. The CDR3 region has the DNA TGTGCCTGGAGTGCAGGACTAGCGGGTAGCACAGATACGCAGTATTTT.

This clonotype showed up many times. DNA for the CDR3: TGTGCCAGCAGTTTAGTGCTGGGGACTGATAGCAATCAGCCCCAGCATTTT. It specifies CASSLVLGTDSNQPQHF. The chain has TRBV12-3 or TRBV12-4 and TRBJ1-5; D is perhaps TRBD1 (5 bases). With 1 base removed from V and 0 bases from J, the gap between germline ends came to 13 bases. The CDR3 sequence is 17 residues long.

This clonotype was seen repeatedly, ten times or more. The J gene is TRBJ2-7, the V gene TRBV6-6; no firm D call. V shed 8 bases and J shed 4 bases, with 18 bases lying between them. Germline loops: CDR1 MNHNY, CDR2 SVGAGI (reference sequence). There are 14 residues in the CDR3. The CDR3 DNA sequence: TGTGCCAGCTCCGAGTTCGTCCCGGAATACGAGCAGTACTTC. It is translated as CASSEFVPEYEQYF.

This clonotype was picked up many times. The rearrangement links TRBV20-1 to TRBJ2-3; D is unresolved. Trimming removed 6 bases at V and 2 bases at J, with 9 bases between. The CDR3 is 12 residues long. Germline CDR1 DFQATT, CDR2 SNEGSKA (reference sequence). CDR3: CSARIDTDTQYF. CDR3 DNA sequence: TGCAGTGCCAGAATAGACACAGATACGCAGTATTTT.

This clonotype turned up a few times. The CDR3 protein is CASSTGDTDTQYF. DNA for the CDR3: TGTGCTAGTAGCACAGGGGACACAGATACGCAGTATTTT. This chain links TRBV12-5 with TRBJ2-3; the match to TRBD1 covers 7 bases. The J segment lost 2 bases and the V segment lost 8 bases, leaving 4 bases of the junction unmatched. There are 13 residues in the CDR3. Germline V CDR1 and CDR2: LGHNT, FRNRAP.

This clonotype was observed at least ten times. This chain joins TRBV28 and TRBJ2-1; 7 bases map to TRBD2. The CDR3 contains 14 residues. In germline, CDR1 is MDHEN, CDR2 SYDVKM. V shed 2 bases and J 7 bases; nucleotides not matched to a gene: 5. CDR3 coding DNA: TGTGCCAGCAGTTTAGTTGGGGGGGGGAATGAGCAGTTCTTC. It specifies CASSLVGGGNEQFF.

The chain is built from TRBV7-9 and TRBJ1-2, with 9 bases identical to TRBD1. CDR1 SEHNR and CDR2 FQNEAQ come from the germline V gene (reference sequence). The V segment lost 8 bases and the J segment 8 bases; nucleotides outside the gene matches: 9. This CDR3 is 13 amino acids long. The CDR3 DNA reads as TGTGCCAGCGGGACAGGGTCTAGATCCGGCTACACCTTC. It specifies CASGTGSRSGYTF.